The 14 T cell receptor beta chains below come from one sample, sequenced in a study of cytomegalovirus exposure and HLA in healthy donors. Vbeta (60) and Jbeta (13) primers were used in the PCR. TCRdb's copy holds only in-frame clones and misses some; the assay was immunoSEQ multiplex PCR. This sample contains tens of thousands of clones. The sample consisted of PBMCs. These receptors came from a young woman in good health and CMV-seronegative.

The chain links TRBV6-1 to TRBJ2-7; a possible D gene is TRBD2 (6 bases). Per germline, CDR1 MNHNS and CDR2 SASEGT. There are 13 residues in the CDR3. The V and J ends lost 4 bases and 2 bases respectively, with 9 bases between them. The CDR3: CASSVAAAYEQYF. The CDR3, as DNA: TGTGCCAGCAGTGTAGCGGCAGCCTACGAGCAGTACTTC.

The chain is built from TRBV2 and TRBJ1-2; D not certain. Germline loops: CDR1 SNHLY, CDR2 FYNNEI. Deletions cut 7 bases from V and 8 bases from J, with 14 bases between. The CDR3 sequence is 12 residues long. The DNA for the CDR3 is TGTGCCAGCACGAGGACTCCCGGGGGCTACACCTTC. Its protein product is CASTRTPGGYTF. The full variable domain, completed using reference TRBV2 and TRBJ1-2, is EPEVTQTPSHQVTQMGQEVILRCVPISNHLYFYWYRQILGQKVEFLVSFYNNEISEKSEIFDDQFSVERPDGSNFTLKIRSTKLEDSAMYFCASTRTPGGYTFGSGTRLTVV.

This chain's CDR3 is CASSQGGRSYEQYF. As DNA, the CDR3 is TGTGCCAGCAGCCAAGGGGGACGGAGCTACGAGCAGTACTTC. The chain couples TRBV11-2 to TRBJ2-7; tentatively, D is TRBD1 (6 bases). CDR3 length equals 14 residues. The germline gives CDR1 SGHAT, CDR2 FQNNGV. V was shortened by 5 bases and J by 3 bases, with 14 bases between the two germline ends.

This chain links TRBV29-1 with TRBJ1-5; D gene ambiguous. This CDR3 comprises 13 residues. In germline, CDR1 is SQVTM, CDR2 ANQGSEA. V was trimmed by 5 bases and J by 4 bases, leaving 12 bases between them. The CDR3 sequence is CSVWVGGNQPQHF. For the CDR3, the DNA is TGCAGCGTTTGGGTTGGAGGGAATCAGCCCCAGCATTTT.

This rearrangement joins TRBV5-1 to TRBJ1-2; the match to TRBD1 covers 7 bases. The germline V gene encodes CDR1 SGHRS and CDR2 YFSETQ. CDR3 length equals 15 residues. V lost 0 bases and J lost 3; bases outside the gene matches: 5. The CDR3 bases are TGCGCCAGCAGCTTGGCAACGACAGGGCACTATGGCTACACCTTC. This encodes CASSLATTGHYGYTF.

CDR3 residues: CAIRGGRESSYEQYF. Here the CDR3 DNA reads TGTGCCATTAGGGGCGGCAGGGAATCCTCCTACGAGCAGTACTTC. The chain employs TRBV10-3 and TRBJ2-7; D is possibly TRBD1 (5 bases). Per germline, CDR1 ENHRY and CDR2 SYGVKD. The CDR3 loop spans 15 amino acids. Between the trimmed V and J ends, which lost 9 bases and 0 bases, there was a span of 18 bases.

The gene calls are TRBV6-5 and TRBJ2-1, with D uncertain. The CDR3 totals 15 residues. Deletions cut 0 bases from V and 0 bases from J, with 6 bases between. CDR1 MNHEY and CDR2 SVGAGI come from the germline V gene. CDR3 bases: TGTGCCAGCAGTTACTCTCCTAGCTCCTACAATGAGCAGTTCTTC. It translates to CASSYSPSSYNEQFF.

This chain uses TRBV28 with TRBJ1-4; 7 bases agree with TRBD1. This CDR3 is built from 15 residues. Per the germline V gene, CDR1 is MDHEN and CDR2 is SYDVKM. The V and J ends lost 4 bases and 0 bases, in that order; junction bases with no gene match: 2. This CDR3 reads CASSSRGATNEKLFF. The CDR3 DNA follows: TGTGCCAGCAGTTCCAGGGGGGCAACTAATGAAAAACTGTTTTTT.

In nucleotides, the CDR3 is TGCAGCGGGGGGCAGGGTTGGAATGAAAAACTGTTTTTT. The encoded protein is CSGGQGWNEKLFF. The genes are TRBV29-1 and TRBJ1-4; possibly TRBD1 for D (6 bases). The CDR3 has 13 residues. Germline-derived CDR1 and CDR2 are SQVTM and ANQGSEA. V lost 7 bases to trimming and J lost 5 bases, with 14 bases between them.

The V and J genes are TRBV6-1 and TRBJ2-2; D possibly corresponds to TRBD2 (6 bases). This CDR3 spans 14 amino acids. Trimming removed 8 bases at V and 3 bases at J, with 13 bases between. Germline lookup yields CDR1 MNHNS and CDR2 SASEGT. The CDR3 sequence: CASRDSRHTGELFF. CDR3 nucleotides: TGTGCCAGCCGGGACTCTAGACACACCGGGGAGCTGTTTTTT.

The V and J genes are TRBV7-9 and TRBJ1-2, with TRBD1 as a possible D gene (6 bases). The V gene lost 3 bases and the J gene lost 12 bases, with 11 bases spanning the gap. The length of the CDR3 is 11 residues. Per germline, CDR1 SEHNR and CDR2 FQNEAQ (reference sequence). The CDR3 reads CASSFDRSNTF. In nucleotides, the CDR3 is TGTGCCAGCAGCTTTGACAGGTCTAACACCTTC.

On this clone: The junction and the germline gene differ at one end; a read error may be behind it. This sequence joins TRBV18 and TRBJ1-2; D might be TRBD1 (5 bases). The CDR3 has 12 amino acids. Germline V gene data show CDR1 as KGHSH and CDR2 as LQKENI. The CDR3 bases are TGTGCCAGCTCACCCAGGCCAGGGAACGACTCCTTC. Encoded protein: CASSPRPGNDSF.

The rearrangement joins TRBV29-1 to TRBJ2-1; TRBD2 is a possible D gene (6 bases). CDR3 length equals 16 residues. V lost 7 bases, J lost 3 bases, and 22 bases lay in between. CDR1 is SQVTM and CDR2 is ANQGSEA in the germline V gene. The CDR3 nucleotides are TGCAGCGGTGCCCCGGAGGGAAGGGTCGGCTACAATGAGCAGTTCTTC. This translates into CSGAPEGRVGYNEQFF.

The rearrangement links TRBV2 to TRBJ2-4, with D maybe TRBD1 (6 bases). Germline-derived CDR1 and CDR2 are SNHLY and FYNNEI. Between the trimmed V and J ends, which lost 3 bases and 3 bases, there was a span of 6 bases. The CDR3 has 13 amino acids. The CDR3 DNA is TGTGCCAGCAGTGAGGACAGCAAAAACATTCAGTACTTC. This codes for CASSEDSKNIQYF.